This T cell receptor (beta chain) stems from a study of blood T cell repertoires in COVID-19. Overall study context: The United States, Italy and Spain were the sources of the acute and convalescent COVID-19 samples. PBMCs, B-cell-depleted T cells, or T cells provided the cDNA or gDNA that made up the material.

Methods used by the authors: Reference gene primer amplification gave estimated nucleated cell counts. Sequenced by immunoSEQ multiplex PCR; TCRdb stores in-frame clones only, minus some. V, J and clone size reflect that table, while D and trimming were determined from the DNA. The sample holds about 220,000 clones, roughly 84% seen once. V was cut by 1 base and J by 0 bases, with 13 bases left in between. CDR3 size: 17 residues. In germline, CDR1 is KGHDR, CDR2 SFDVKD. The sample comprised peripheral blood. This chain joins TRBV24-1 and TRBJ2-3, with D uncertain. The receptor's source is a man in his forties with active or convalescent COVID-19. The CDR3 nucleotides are TGTGCCACCAGTGATTTTAGATGGCCGAGGAGCACAGATACGCAGTATTTT. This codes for CATSDFRWPRSTDTQYF.